Given below is one T cell receptor (beta chain) in context. The sample comes from a study of blood T cell repertoires in COVID-19. Study overall: Sources were T cells, B-cell-depleted T cells, or PBMCs; the material itself was cDNA or gDNA.

This table comes from immunoSEQ multiplex PCR, and its TCRdb copy is limited to in-frame clones, with some not included. In the table there are approximately 150,000 clones, roughly four fifths of which are singletons. The ends were cut back, 1 base at V and 4 bases at J, with 7 bases in the middle. CDR3 length: 13 residues. Germline V CDR1 and CDR2: SGHAT, FQNNGV. This chain links TRBV11-2 with TRBJ2-5; D not certain. Sequenced input: peripheral blood. The clonotype comes from a man aged 55 to 70 with active or convalescent COVID-19. The chain's CDR3 is CASSLGQGETQYF. DNA for the CDR3: TGTGCCAGCAGCTTAGGACAAGGAGAGACCCAGTACTTC.